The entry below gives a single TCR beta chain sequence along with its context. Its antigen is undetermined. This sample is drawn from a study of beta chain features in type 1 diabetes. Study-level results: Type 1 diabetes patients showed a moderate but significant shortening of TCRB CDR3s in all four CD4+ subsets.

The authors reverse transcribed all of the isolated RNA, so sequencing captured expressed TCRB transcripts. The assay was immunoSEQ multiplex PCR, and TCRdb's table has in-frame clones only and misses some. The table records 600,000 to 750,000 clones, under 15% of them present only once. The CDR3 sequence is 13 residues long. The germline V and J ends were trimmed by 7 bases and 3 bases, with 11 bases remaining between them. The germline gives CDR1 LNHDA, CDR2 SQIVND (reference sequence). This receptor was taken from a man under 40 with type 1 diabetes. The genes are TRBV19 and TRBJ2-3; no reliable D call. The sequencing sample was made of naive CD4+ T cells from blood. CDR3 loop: CASIDPQTDTQYF. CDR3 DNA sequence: TGTGCCAGTATCGACCCACAGACAGATACGCAGTATTTT.